This is a list of T cell receptor beta chains from one sample in a study of blood T cells in healthy people across ages. TCRdb used MiXCR to reprocess the 5' RACE reads, holding one entry per CDR3 protein. The sample holds around 1,500,000 distinct CDR3 sequences, roughly 27% seen once. Input material: blood. These receptors all stem from a woman aged 30 to 39 in good health. The CDR3 runs from the conserved cysteine through the conserved F or W. D genes are given only for firm matches. Expanded clones are given a class, and other clones once, few, many or no size at all.

j_call,d_call,clone_size,v_call,cdr3_aa,cdr3_nt
TRBJ1-1,.,few,TRBV29-1,CSVLIPEAFF,TGCAGCGTTCTCATCCCTGAAGCTTTCTTT
TRBJ2-2,TRBD2,few,TRBV29-1,CSVGTSGRNTGELFF,TGCAGCGTAGGAACTAGCGGAAGGAACACCGGGGAGCTGTTTTTT
TRBJ2-1,TRBD1,few,TRBV20-1,CSAARGQGYSYNEQFF,TGCAGTGCTGCAAGGGGACAGGGATACTCCTACAATGAGCAGTTCTTC
TRBJ1-1,.,few,TRBV18,CASSPERQRNTEAFF,TGTGCCAGCTCACCAGAACGGCAGAGGAACACTGAAGCTTTCTTT
TRBJ2-5,.,once,TRBV5-1,CASSSTPTDRWGETQYF,TGCGCCAGCAGCTCCACCCCAACCGACAGGTGGGGGGAGACCCAGTACTTC
TRBJ1-1,TRBD1,.,TRBV6-5,CASSTGGSGRTEAFF,TGTGCCAGCAGCACAGGGGGCTCGGGACGCACTGAAGCTTTCTTT
TRBJ2-2,.,many,TRBV29-1,CSVDSGELFF,TGCAGCGTTGACTCTGGGGAGCTGTTTTTT
TRBJ1-2,.,.,TRBV5-5,CASSGRGIPYGYTF,TGTGCCAGCAGCGGCAGAGGAATTCCGTATGGCTACACCTTC
TRBJ2-1,TRBD2,.,TRBV7-9,CASSIILDGGAVEQFF,TGTGCCAGCAGCATAATTCTAGACGGGGGGGCTGTTGAGCAGTTCTTC
TRBJ2-7,.,.,TRBV3-1,CASSQDGLAYEQYF,TGTGCCAGCAGCCAAGATGGGCTTGCCTACGAGCAGTACTTC
TRBJ1-1,.,.,TRBV7-2,CASSLEAVRANTEAFF,TGTGCCAGCAGCTTAGAGGCAGTCAGGGCGAACACTGAAGCTTTCTTT
TRBJ2-4,.,.,TRBV2,CASTVYRQETQDF,TGTGCCAGCACGGTGTATAGACAAGAGACCCAGGACTTC
TRBJ1-2,.,.,TRBV12-3/TRBV12-4,CASSTQATRGGYTF,TGTGCCAGCAGTACGCAGGCAACGAGAGGGGGCTACACCTTC
TRBJ2-7,.,many,TRBV5-1,CASSLDRQSGDEQYF,TGCGCCAGCAGCTTGGACAGACAATCAGGGGACGAGCAGTACTTC
TRBJ1-5,.,many,TRBV6-5,CASSRAGDQPQHF,TGTGCCAGCAGTCGGGCAGGGGACCAGCCCCAGCATTTT
TRBJ2-1,.,.,TRBV30,CAWADRNEQFF,TGTGCCTGGGCTGACAGGAATGAGCAGTTCTTC
TRBJ2-7,.,few,TRBV28,CASSPPDTPYEQYF,TGTGCCAGCAGTCCCCCAGATACCCCCTACGAGCAGTACTTC
TRBJ2-1,.,.,TRBV11-2,CASSLEGLRQETQFF,TGTGCCAGCAGCCTCGAGGGACTTCGCCAAGAGACCCAGTTCTTC
TRBJ2-1,TRBD2,many,TRBV4-1,CASSLHAGEDNEQFF,TGCGCCAGCAGCCTTCACGCGGGAGAGGACAATGAGCAGTTCTTC
TRBJ1-4,.,once,TRBV12-3/TRBV12-4,CASSSYISTTNEKLFF,TGTGCCAGCAGTTCCTACATTAGTACAACTAATGAAAAACTGTTTTTT
TRBJ2-5,TRBD2,many,TRBV28,CASRMGGWGETQYF,TGTGCCAGCCGCATGGGAGGGTGGGGAGAGACCCAGTACTTC
TRBJ1-1,.,.,TRBV20-1,CSANRFSLNTEAFF,TGCAGTGCAAATCGGTTTTCTTTGAACACTGAAGCTTTCTTT
TRBJ1-5,.,many,TRBV6-5,CASRSQVNQPQHF,TGTGCCAGCCGGAGTCAGGTCAATCAGCCCCAGCATTTT
TRBJ2-1,.,few,TRBV7-8,CASSFWGGEGSYNEQFF,TGTGCCAGCAGCTTCTGGGGCGGGGAAGGGTCCTACAATGAGCAGTTCTTC
TRBJ2-2,TRBD1,.,TRBV6-2/TRBV6-3,CASRSLTGGENTGELFF,TGTGCCAGCAGATCCTTAACAGGGGGCGAGAACACCGGGGAGCTGTTTTTT
TRBJ2-7,.,many,TRBV12-3/TRBV12-4,CASSTQGLVQYF,TGTGCCAGCAGTACTCAGGGTTTGGTGCAGTACTTC
TRBJ2-2,.,.,TRBV9,CASSARVAGELFF,TGTGCCAGCAGCGCGAGGGTTGCCGGGGAGCTGTTTTTT
TRBJ2-1,.,.,TRBV12-5,CASGLTGDYNEQFF,TGTGCTAGTGGTTTGACGGGGGACTACAATGAGCAGTTCTTC
TRBJ2-5,.,.,TRBV12-3/TRBV12-4,CASSPPGSGDEQYF,TGTGCCAGCAGTCCCCCGGGGAGTGGGGATGAGCAGTACTTC